What follows describes a single T cell receptor beta chain. The sample belongs to a study of blood T cell repertoires in COVID-19. Study-level information: Sample material is recorded as cDNA or gDNA derived from T cells, B-cell-depleted T cells, or PBMCs.

Authors' analysis steps: Researchers report that nucleated cell counts were estimated from reference gene primer amplification. Here immunoSEQ multiplex PCR was the method, and the copy in TCRdb shows in-frame clones only, minus some. That table supplies the V and J calls and clone size; D and trimming were determined from the DNA. The repertoire has about 53,000 clones, just under 85% of them found once; the top ten carry about 14%. The length of the CDR3 is 14 residues. The germline CDR1 and CDR2 sequences are LNHDA and SQIVND (reference sequence). The V end lost 1 base, the J end lost 1 base, and 6 bases lay between the germline ends.

The sequence was obtained from a human donor in a cohort sampled during active COVID-19. Sample: peripheral blood. The chain is built from TRBV19 and TRBJ2-3, with D unclear. Here the CDR3 reads CASSIGPRTDTQYF. As DNA, the CDR3 is TGTGCCAGTAGTATAGGGCCTCGCACAGATACGCAGTATTTT.